The 16 T cell receptor beta chains reported below all come from one sample, sequenced in a study of cytomegalovirus exposure and HLA in healthy donors. Libraries were prepared by immunoSEQ multiplex PCR; TCRdb keeps only in-frame clonotypes and omits some of them. The table includes over 80,000 clones, 85% detected once. The material sequenced was PBMCs. The receptors stem from a man between 18 and 29 years old in good health and CMV-seropositive.

For the CDR3, the DNA is TGTGCCAGCAGCCTCATACAGGGGAAGAATGAGCAGTTCTTC. Its protein product is CASSLIQGKNEQFF. The chain couples TRBV27 to TRBJ2-1; 7 bases agree with TRBD1. Per germline, CDR1 MNHEY and CDR2 SMNVEV (reference sequence). This CDR3 is 14 amino acids long. Germline trimming cut 6 bases from V and 7 bases from J; bases unmatched to any gene: 9.

This rearrangement joins TRBV5-4 to TRBJ2-3, with 8 nucleotides matching TRBD2. The CDR3 runs 15 residues. Germline V gene lookup returns CDR1 SGHNT and CDR2 YYREEE (reference sequence). The V and J ends lost 5 bases and 5 bases, in that order; junction bases with no gene match: 10. CDR3 nucleotide sequence: TGTGCCAGCAGGAGGAGCGGGGGTCCGGTAGATACGCAGTATTTT. Encoded protein: CASRRSGGPVDTQYF.

This rearrangement joins TRBV2 to TRBJ1-5, with 8 bases fitting TRBD1. J was trimmed by 4 bases and V by 6 bases; bases with no gene match: 11. Germline CDR1 SNHLY, CDR2 FYNNEI. CDR3 length: 16 amino acids. CDR3: CASRESRGQRNQPQHF. CDR3 bases: TGTGCCAGCAGAGAGAGCAGGGGGCAACGAAATCAGCCCCAGCATTTT.

The V and J genes are TRBV4-1 and TRBJ2-4, with 16 bases lining up with TRBD2. Per the germline V gene, CDR1 is MGHRA and CDR2 is YSYEKL. The CDR3 runs 18 residues. V shed 3 bases and J 0 bases; nucleotides not matched to a gene: 2. The CDR3: CASSQGLAGGVAKNIQYF. The CDR3 DNA reads as TGCGCCAGCAGCCAGGGACTAGCGGGAGGGGTAGCCAAAAACATTCAGTACTTC.

The CDR3 region has the DNA TGTGCCAGCAGGCGGACTAGCGGGAATAATGAGCAGTTCTTC. This codes for CASRRTSGNNEQFF. This chain joins TRBV2 and TRBJ2-1, with 12 bases identical to TRBD2. Trimming at V came to 6 bases and at J to 7 bases, leaving 4 bases not matched to a gene. The CDR3 is made up of 14 amino acids. Germline-derived CDR1 and CDR2 are SNHLY and FYNNEI.

The chain links TRBV5-1 to TRBJ2-7, with 7 bases that match TRBD2. After removal of 0 bases from V and 2 bases from J, the junction contained 2 bases not matched to a gene. Germline lookup yields CDR1 SGHRS and CDR2 YFSETQ. This CDR3 comprises 14 residues. CDR3: CASSLGEGAYEQYV. As DNA, the CDR3 is TGCGCCAGCAGCTTGGGGGAGGGTGCCTACGAGCAGTACGTC.

This clone was seen only once. V gene TRBV19 combines with J gene TRBJ2-6, with 8 bases identical to TRBD2. CDR3 length: 15 amino acids. J gave up 2 bases and V 6 bases, and 3 bases lay outside the gene matches. CDR1 and CDR2 (germline): LNHDA, SQIVND (reference sequence). The CDR3 DNA sequence: TGTGCCAGTAGCGGAGCGGGGGCTGGGGCCAACGTCCTGACTTTC. It yields the protein CASSGAGAGANVLTF.

The J gene is TRBJ1-5, the V gene TRBV28; D uncertain. The CDR3 spans 15 residues. The germline gives CDR1 MDHEN, CDR2 SYDVKM. Trimming removed 1 base from V and 5 bases from J, with 12 bases in between. This CDR3 reads CASSLFVGGDQPQHF. CDR3 DNA sequence: TGTGCCAGCAGTTTATTTGTTGGAGGAGATCAGCCCCAGCATTTT.

The rearrangement uses TRBV6-5 and TRBJ1-5, with D unclear. The V and J ends lost 6 bases and 5 bases respectively, with 17 bases between them. CDR1 is MNHEY, CDR2 SVGAGI, per germline. This CDR3 has 15 residues. CDR3 protein: CASSEGRQTYQPQHF. In DNA, the CDR3 is TGTGCCAGCAGCGAGGGCAGACAAACGTATCAGCCCCAGCATTTT.

The chain uses TRBV9 and TRBJ2-7, with a tentative D call TRBD2 (6 bases). Looked up from germline, CDR1 is SGDLS and CDR2 is YYNGEE. Trimming took 0 bases from V and 4 from J, leaving 17 bases between them. The CDR3 runs to 16 residues. CDR3 nucleotide sequence: TGTGCCAGCAGCGTAGGATGGACAACTAGCCCGTACGAGCAGTACTTC. It is translated as CASSVGWTTSPYEQYF.

The V gene is TRBV2, the J gene TRBJ1-1; possibly TRBD1 for D (5 bases). Germline V gene lookup returns CDR1 SNHLY and CDR2 FYNNEI. The CDR3 has 13 residues. V lost 8 bases, J lost 0 bases, and 10 bases lay in between. CDR3 region: CASEGVVNTEAFF. In DNA, the CDR3 is TGTGCCAGCGAAGGGGTGGTGAACACTGAAGCTTTCTTT. Looking up the rest from reference TRBV2 and TRBJ1-1 gives the full variable domain: EPEVTQTPSHQVTQMGQEVILRCVPISNHLYFYWYRQILGQKVEFLVSFYNNEISEKSEIFDDQFSVERPDGSNFTLKIRSTKLEDSAMYFCASEGVVNTEAFFGQGTRLTVV.

The rearrangement joins TRBV9 to TRBJ1-2; no clear D gene. Germline-derived CDR1 and CDR2 are SGDLS and YYNGEE. The CDR3 spans 17 residues. V lost 0 bases to trimming and J lost 0 bases, with 15 bases between them. DNA for the CDR3: TGTGCCAGCAGCGTAGGCCCCCAGATCATGGCTAACTATGGCTACACCTTC. It translates to CASSVGPQIMANYGYTF.

This clone was counted between two and nine times. The chain carries TRBV30 and TRBJ2-1; D not resolved. Germline V CDR1 and CDR2: GTSNPN, SVGIG (reference sequence). V shed 2 bases and J shed 8 bases, with 7 bases lying between them. The CDR3 runs to 11 residues. CDR3 DNA: TGTGCCTGGAGTCATCAATATGAGCAGTTCTTC. Its translation: CAWSHQYEQFF.

The gene calls are TRBV6-1 and TRBJ1-2; possibly TRBD1 for D (6 bases). V dropped 2 bases and J dropped 9 bases, with 16 bases sitting between them. The V gene's germline CDR1 is MNHNS and CDR2 SASEGT. This CDR3 is 14 amino acids long. The CDR3 DNA reads as TGTGCCAGCAGTGAATCGGACAGAACCTCAAGCTACACCTTC. Its protein is CASSESDRTSSYTF.

V gene TRBV5-1 combines with J gene TRBJ2-3; TRBD1 matches 9 bases. CDR1 and CDR2 (germline): SGHRS, YFSETQ. With 0 bases clipped from V and 6 bases from J, the junction kept 8 bases outside the gene matches. This CDR3 contains 16 residues. This CDR3 reads CASSLDYRGHGDTQYF. CDR3 coding DNA: TGCGCCAGCAGCTTGGATTACAGGGGGCACGGGGATACGCAGTATTTT.

This clone came up a few times. The chain combines TRBV2 with TRBJ1-1, with D hard to call. The germline V gene has CDR1 SNHLY and CDR2 FYNNEI. With 6 bases removed from V and 7 bases from J, the gap between germline ends came to 15 bases. The CDR3 spans 13 residues. CDR3 residues: CASSATYTDEAFF. The CDR3 DNA reads as TGTGCCAGCAGCGCGACTTATACTGATGAAGCTTTCTTT.